One sample yielded the 25 T cell receptor beta chains listed below, sequenced in a study of blood T cells in healthy people across ages (dated by TCRdb to the mid-2010s). The library relied on 5' RACE. This sample was sequenced with an Illumina HiSeq 2500. A second roughly 6 to 11 cycle PCR used a sample-barcoded 5' primer and a J-beta primer mix. TCRdb reprocessing: public reads trimmed at Q25 with fastp, clones called with MiXCR, in-frame beta chains kept. CDR3 protein duplicates are merged, each entry listing the most common genes and DNA. This sample is represented by about 1.6 million distinct CDR3 sequences; approximately 32% of them were singletons. Roughly 10% of the sample is in the top ten clones. Sequencing was performed on blood. The source of these receptors is a woman under 40 in good health.

This clonotype came up a few times. CDR3 DNA sequence: TGTGCCAGCAGCTTAGCGGCTAGCGGGGGGCTTAGCTCCTACGAGCAGTACTTC. Amino acids: CASSLAASGGLSSYEQYF. V usage is TRBV7-2 and J usage is TRBJ2-7, with 11 bases lining up with TRBD2. The CDR3 extends over 18 amino acids. The J segment lost 0 bases and the V segment lost 0 bases, leaving 7 bases of the junction unmatched. Germline CDR1 and CDR2: SGHTA and FQGNSA.

Notes on this clonotype: One junction end does not reproduce the germline sequence, and a read error may be involved. This rearrangement joins TRBV20-1 to TRBJ1-4; D remains ambiguous. The CDR3 runs to 13 residues. Germline V gene data show CDR1 as DFQATT and CDR2 as SNEGSKA (reference sequence). The CDR3 loop reads CSAPVATNEKRFF. DNA of the CDR3: TGCAGTGCTCCCGTTGCAACTAATGAAAAACGGTTTTTT.

A word on this clonotype: A read error may be the cause here, since a much bigger clone is one base away. Written as DNA, the CDR3 is TGCGCCAGCAGCCCACCCCCTAGCGGGAACAATGAGCAGTTCTTC. Translating it yields CASSPPPSGNNEQFF. V gene TRBV4-1 combines with J gene TRBJ2-1; 9 bases line up with TRBD2. V lost 4 bases to trimming and J lost 5 bases; unmatched junction nucleotides: 6. The length of the CDR3 is 15 residues. Germline V gene lookup returns CDR1 MGHRA and CDR2 YSYEKL.

The chain recombines TRBV5-5 with TRBJ2-1, with 9 bases matching TRBD2. Trimming cost V 4 bases and J 9 bases; bases outside gene matches: 11. The CDR3 loop spans 15 amino acids. Germline assignment: CDR1 SGHKS and CDR2 YYEKEE (reference sequence). The CDR3 DNA reads as TGTGCCAGCAGCGCCGCGGGAGGGCTGTCTCCTGAGCAGTTCTTC. It is translated as CASSAAGGLSPEQFF. Drawing the rest from reference TRBV5-5 and TRBJ2-1, the complete variable domain is DAGVTQSPTHLIKTRGQQVTLRCSPISGHKSVSWYQQVLGQGPQFIFQYYEKEERGRGNFPDRFSARQFPNYSSELNVNALLLGDSALYLCASSAAGGLSPEQFFGPGTRLTVL.

The CDR3, as DNA: TGTGCCAGCAGCCCCGGACTAGCGGGGGGAACACCGCTACAGGAGCAGTACTTC. Translation gives CASSPGLAGGTPLQEQYF. V and J are TRBV6-1 and TRBJ2-4, with TRBD2 identical over 14 bases. V gave up 6 bases and J gave up 13 bases; unmatched junction bases: 20. Germline V gives CDR1 MNHNS, CDR2 SASEGT. The CDR3 length is 18 residues.

CDR3 in DNA: TGTGCCAGCAGTTACTCGATCCTGTCTTATTCGAGGGAGACTGAAGCTTTCTTT. Translated: CASSYSILSYSRETEAFF. The rearrangement uses TRBV6-5 and TRBJ1-1; D remains ambiguous. V was shortened by 0 bases and J by 5 bases, with 22 bases between the two germline ends. This CDR3 comprises 18 residues. Germline CDR1 is MNHEY and CDR2 is SVGAGI.

The table lists this clonotype with many counts. V and J are TRBV20-1 and TRBJ2-3, with D hard to call. This CDR3 has 12 amino acids. The V gene lost 5 bases and the J gene lost 3 bases, with 9 bases spanning the gap. Germline V gives CDR1 DFQATT, CDR2 SNEGSKA (reference sequence). CDR3 DNA: TGCAGTGCTGTCTTTCTAACAGATACGCAGTATTTT. Translated: CSAVFLTDTQYF.

This clonotype was detected a few times. V usage is TRBV6-5 and J usage is TRBJ2-7; TRBD1 is a possible D gene (5 bases). The J call may not be correct, given that the DNA end is closer to TRBJ2-5. Germline V gives CDR1 MNHEY, CDR2 SVGAGI. The CDR3 extends over 14 amino acids. CDR3: CASSYSARGETQYF. Here the CDR3 DNA reads TGTGCCAGCAGTTACTCGGCTAGGGGCGAGACCCAGTACTTC.

To note about this clonotype: At one of its ends the junction is not consistent with the germline gene, which may arise from a read error. The chain carries TRBV3-1 and TRBJ2-6, with D maybe TRBD1 (6 bases). Germline values: CDR1 LGHDT, CDR2 YNNKEL (reference sequence). This CDR3 contains 16 residues. In DNA, the CDR3 is TGTGCCAGCAGCTTGACAGGATTTACTGGGGTCAACGTCCTGACTTTC. Its translation: CASSLTGFTGVNVLTF.

This clonotype was counted only a few times. V and J are TRBV7-9 and TRBJ2-1, with a possible D match to TRBD2 (6 bases). Germline CDR1 SEHNR, CDR2 FQNEAQ (reference sequence). This CDR3 has 15 residues. Trimming removed 4 bases from V and 7 bases from J, with 17 bases in between. CDR3 sequence: CASSSRASEKNEQFF. CDR3 nucleotide sequence: TGTGCCAGCAGCTCTCGGGCTAGCGAAAAGAATGAGCAGTTCTTC. The full variable domain, completed using reference TRBV7-9 and TRBJ2-1, is DTGVSQNPRHKITKRGQNVTFRCDPISEHNRLYWYRQTLGQGPEFLTYFQNEAQLEKSRLLSDRFSAERPKGSFSTLEIQRTEQGDSAMYLCASSSRASEKNEQFFGPGTRLTVL.

Only a few counts were recorded for this clonotype. The J gene is TRBJ2-7, the V gene TRBV28; 8 bases match TRBD1. The CDR3 covers 16 residues. V shed 5 bases, J shed 0 bases, and the junction held 9 bases outside the gene matches. Germline V gene sequence: CDR1 MDHEN, CDR2 SYDVKM. CDR3 protein: CASSIRQGINSYEQYF. The CDR3 DNA sequence: TGTGCCAGCAGTATTAGACAGGGGATCAACTCCTACGAGCAGTACTTC.

This clonotype was detected a few times. J is TRBJ2-1 and V is TRBV24-1; the match to TRBD2 covers 9 bases. The CDR3 runs 15 residues. Germline-derived CDR1 and CDR2 are KGHDR and SFDVKD. J gave up 3 bases and V 5 bases, and 4 bases lay outside the gene matches. CDR3 sequence: CATSGGREGYNEQFF. The DNA of the CDR3 is TGTGCCACCAGTGGGGGGCGGGAGGGCTACAATGAGCAGTTCTTC.

This chain connects TRBV5-6 to TRBJ2-1; D gene unclear. Per germline, CDR1 SGHDT and CDR2 YYEEEE. Between the trimmed V and J ends, which lost 4 bases and 5 bases, there was a span of 13 bases. The CDR3 consists of 14 residues. CDR3 sequence reads: CASSLRVRNNEQFF. CDR3 coding DNA: TGTGCCAGCAGCCTGCGAGTCAGGAACAATGAGCAGTTCTTC.

This clonotype was seen once. The J gene is TRBJ1-2, the V gene TRBV6-6; D may be TRBD1 (5 bases). The CDR3 runs 15 residues. Germline V lookup: CDR1 MNHNY, CDR2 SVGAGI (reference sequence). Trimming pared 6 bases from V and 5 bases from J, leaving 19 bases between. The CDR3 loop reads CASSRGTPQWYGYTF. The CDR3 DNA reads TGTGCCAGCAGCCGAGGGACTCCACAATGGTATGGCTACACCTTC.

The sample holds a few counts of this clonotype. The rearrangement uses TRBV21-1 and TRBJ2-1; whether TRBD2, the table's D call, matches the DNA was not checked. TRBV21-1 is termed a pseudogene. The CDR3 spans 14 residues. CDR3 coding DNA: TGTGCCAGCACCCATAGGACTAGACGCAATGAGCAGTTCTTC. Amino acids: CASTHRTRRNEQFF.

Only a few counts were recorded for this clonotype. The junction does not match germline at one end; this may be a read error. The chain uses TRBV3-1 and TRBJ2-3; 13 nucleotides line up with TRBD2. From germline, CDR1 is LGHDT and CDR2 YNNKEL (reference sequence). CDR3 length equals 16 residues. CDR3 amino acids: CASNQPGLAGIDTQYF. The CDR3 coding sequence is TGTGCCAGCAACCAACCGGGACTAGCGGGGATAGATACGCAGTATTTT.

The chain has TRBV7-8 and TRBJ2-5; 9 positions match TRBD2. The J call may not be correct, given that the DNA end is closer to TRBJ2-7. The CDR3 has 16 residues. Germline V gene lookup returns CDR1 SGHVS and CDR2 FQNEAQ. CDR3 sequence (DNA): TGTGCCAGCAGCTTTAGTAGGGCGGGAGGGATCTACGAGCAGTACTTC. Protein product: CASSFSRAGGIYEQYF.

The chain has TRBV20-1 and TRBJ2-3, with 12 bases lining up with TRBD2. The CDR3 sequence is 15 residues long. Germline CDR1 DFQATT, CDR2 SNEGSKA (reference sequence). V lost 7 bases and J lost 6; bases outside the gene matches: 11. The CDR3 reads CSGAGTSGLTDTQYF. CDR3 in DNA: TGCAGTGGCGCCGGGACTAGCGGGCTCACGGATACGCAGTATTTT.

V usage is TRBV18 and J usage is TRBJ2-2, with 9 bases identical to TRBD2. The V gene's germline CDR1 is KGHSH and CDR2 LQKENI. The CDR3 runs to 15 residues. V shed 2 bases, J shed 6 bases, and the junction held 4 bases outside the gene matches. CDR3 DNA sequence: TGTGCCAGCTCACCAGAGGGACTAGCAGCCGGGGAGCTGTTTTTT. It specifies CASSPEGLAAGELFF.

CDR3 loop: CASSSGDLLGNEQFF. In DNA, the CDR3 is TGTGCCAGCAGCTCAGGGGATTTACTAGGGAATGAGCAGTTCTTC. The chain is built from TRBV7-9 and TRBJ2-1; a weak D match, TRBD1 (6 bases). The germline gives CDR1 SEHNR, CDR2 FQNEAQ (reference sequence). V was trimmed by 4 bases and J by 7 bases, leaving 17 bases between them. The CDR3 consists of 15 residues.

The V and J genes are TRBV7-2 and TRBJ1-2; TRBD1 might be the D (6 bases). V lost 3 bases and J lost 7, with 15 bases in between. Germline V gene sequence: CDR1 SGHTA, CDR2 FQGNSA. The CDR3 sequence is 14 residues long. The CDR3 spells CASSLRSGGFGYTF. In DNA, the CDR3 is TGTGCCAGCAGCTTGCGTTCTGGGGGCTTTGGCTACACCTTC.

V usage is TRBV5-1 and J usage is TRBJ1-1; 7 bases match TRBD1. Germline V gives CDR1 SGHRS, CDR2 YFSETQ. The CDR3 runs 13 residues. Trimming cost V 1 base and J 4 bases; bases outside gene matches: 1. The CDR3 reads CASSLRTGTEAFF. The CDR3 bases are TGCGCCAGCAGCTTGCGGACAGGCACTGAAGCTTTCTTT.

This clonotype was seen a handful of times. The chain uses TRBV7-8 and TRBJ2-1; 10 bases align to TRBD2. The CDR3 runs 17 residues. The trim removed 3 bases at V and 2 bases at J, leaving 7 bases unmatched. The germline V gene encodes CDR1 SGHVS and CDR2 FQNEAQ. The CDR3 here is CASSLTTAGGAYNEQFF. The DNA of the CDR3 is TGTGCCAGCAGCTTGACCACAGCGGGAGGGGCCTACAATGAGCAGTTCTTC.

The chain couples TRBV27 to TRBJ2-5, with D unclear. The V end was cut by 8 bases, the J end by 0 bases, with 13 bases between. Germline lookup yields CDR1 MNHEY and CDR2 SMNVEV (reference sequence). The CDR3 consists of 14 residues. CDR3 sequence (DNA): TGTGCCAGCCGTACGACGAGCCACCAAGAGACCCAGTACTTC. Translated: CASRTTSHQETQYF.

This clonotype showed up just a few times. The chain is built from TRBV21-1 and TRBJ2-3; the D call TRBD2 from the table was never checked on the DNA. TRBV21-1 is listed as a pseudogene. The CDR3 runs 19 residues. DNA for the CDR3: TGTGCCAGCAGCAAAAAAGGGGGGTCCGAGCGGGAACCCACAGATACGCAGTATTTT. It specifies CASSKKGGSEREPTDTQYF.